The 12 T cell receptor beta chains listed next were all sequenced from one sample in a study of T-cell memory formation after mild COVID-19. Each CDR3 protein gets one entry after TCRdb re-called the 5' RACE reads with MiXCR. The sample consists of roughly 150,000 distinct CDR3 sequences, about 14% of them appearing once. Specimen: PBMCs or a T cell subset sorted from them (not recorded which). The source is an adult woman who had mild COVID-19 (a few samples of this study predate the infection). Cell type and time point are not known.

The chain couples TRBV7-6 to TRBJ2-5; the D is unclear. In germline, CDR1 is SGHVS, CDR2 FNYEAQ. The V and J ends lost 0 bases and 0 bases respectively, with 2 bases between them. There are 13 residues in the CDR3. The CDR3 region is CASSLAYQETQYF. The CDR3 bases are TGTGCCAGCAGCTTAGCGTACCAAGAGACCCAGTACTTC.

This clonotype was seen a few times. V usage is TRBV6-1 and J usage is TRBJ2-1; D might be TRBD1 (5 bases). The CDR3 sequence is 14 residues long. The V end lost 2 bases, the J end lost 2 bases, and 7 bases lay between the germline ends. Germline V CDR1 and CDR2: MNHNS, SASEGT. DNA for the CDR3: TGTGCCAGCAGTGAACAGGGCCCCTACAATGAGCAGTTCTTC. It encodes CASSEQGPYNEQFF.

This clonotype was detected a few times. V usage is TRBV25-1 and J usage is TRBJ2-2, with 8 bases lining up with TRBD2. V gave up 8 bases and J gave up 5 bases; unmatched junction bases: 13. Germline CDR1 MGHDK, CDR2 SYGVNS. There are 16 residues in the CDR3. CDR3 in amino acids: CASAGHPGGGTGELFF. Here the CDR3 DNA reads TGTGCCAGCGCAGGGCACCCGGGAGGGGGGACCGGGGAGCTGTTTTTT.

This clonotype was picked up a small number of times. The chain has TRBV20-1 and TRBJ1-2; D is perhaps TRBD1 (5 bases). Germline CDR1 reads DFQATT; CDR2 reads SNEGSKA (reference sequence). The CDR3 runs 15 residues. Between the trimmed V and J ends, which lost 7 bases and 3 bases, there was a span of 21 bases. This CDR3 is CSVLLDRGFDYGYTF. For the CDR3, the DNA is TGCAGTGTTCTTCTCGATCGGGGCTTTGACTATGGCTACACCTTC.

The chain carries TRBV20-1 and TRBJ1-2, with D tentatively TRBD1 (6 bases). Trimming shortened V by 1 base and J by 12 bases, and 21 bases separated the two germline ends. CDR3 length: 14 residues. Germline values: CDR1 DFQATT, CDR2 SNEGSKA (reference sequence). For the CDR3, the DNA is TGCAGTGCTAGAGTCAGGGGCGAAGTTGATATGAACACCTTC. Translated: CSARVRGEVDMNTF.

This clonotype was counted a few times. J is TRBJ2-3 and V is TRBV11-1; 10 nucleotides match TRBD2. Germline CDR1 SGHAT, CDR2 FQDESV (reference sequence). The CDR3 contains 16 residues. The J segment lost 4 bases and the V segment lost 4 bases, leaving 8 bases of the junction unmatched. CDR3 residues: CASSSGTSVAADTQYF. CDR3 bases: TGTGCCAGCAGCTCCGGGACTAGCGTTGCGGCAGATACGCAGTATTTT.

The chain has TRBV20-1 and TRBJ1-1; D remains unclear. The CDR3 is 12 amino acids. Germline V CDR1 and CDR2: DFQATT, SNEGSKA (reference sequence). V lost 5 bases and J lost 5, with 12 bases in between. CDR3 nucleotide sequence: TGCAGTGCTCCCTCTCATGGAACTGAAGCTTTCTTT. Translating gives CSAPSHGTEAFF.

The chain recombines TRBV6-5 with TRBJ1-6; TRBD1 agrees at 7 bases. V lost 4 bases and J lost 11; bases outside the gene matches: 11. The CDR3 consists of 15 residues. Germline lookup yields CDR1 MNHEY and CDR2 SVGAGI. The CDR3 protein is CASSSTGTIWAPLHF. The CDR3 DNA reads as TGTGCCAGCAGTTCGACAGGGACGATTTGGGCACCCCTCCACTTT.

The table lists this clonotype with a few counts. The chain has TRBV5-1 and TRBJ1-1; D is possibly TRBD1 (5 bases). The germline V gene has CDR1 SGHRS and CDR2 YFSETQ. The germline V and J ends were trimmed by 4 bases and 0 bases, with 7 bases remaining between them. This CDR3 is 13 amino acids long. The CDR3 sequence is CASSEGMNTEAFF. In DNA form, the CDR3 reads TGCGCCAGCAGCGAGGGGATGAACACTGAAGCTTTCTTT.

The rearrangement links TRBV6-5 to TRBJ1-4, with D possibly TRBD1 on 5 matching bases. Trimming removed 8 bases from V and 8 bases from J, with 18 bases in between. This CDR3 contains 14 residues. CDR1 and CDR2 (germline): MNHEY, SVGAGI. The CDR3 DNA is TGTGCCAGCGCCGGGACGGACTTAGGCGAAAAACTGTTTTTT. This sequence encodes CASAGTDLGEKLFF.

The chain recombines TRBV19 with TRBJ2-2, with D possibly called TRBD1 or TRBD2 (5 bases each). V gave up 3 bases and J gave up 6 bases, with 8 bases separating them. This CDR3 is built from 13 residues. Germline V gene sequence: CDR1 LNHDA, CDR2 SQIVND (reference sequence). The CDR3 region is CASSISGPGELFF. CDR3 DNA sequence: TGTGCCAGTAGTATTTCGGGGCCCGGGGAGCTGTTTTTT.

This clonotype occurred a few times. The V call is TRBV6-5, the J call TRBJ1-2; no definite D call. V lost 2 bases and J lost 8, with 15 bases in between. This CDR3 contains 14 residues. The V gene's germline CDR1 is MNHEY and CDR2 SVGAGI. CDR3 loop: CASSYVGGNDGYTF. For the CDR3, the DNA is TGTGCCAGCAGTTACGTTGGAGGGAATGACGGCTACACCTTC.